This T cell receptor (beta chain) is drawn from a study of T cells in Graves' hyperthyroidism and ophthalmopathy. Using RNA transcripts as the source, TCR beta CDR3 regions were amplified. The HTBI primer set was used in a first-round RT-PCR of the TCR CDR3. Each CDR3 protein is one row after TCRdb ran MiXCR on the multiplex PCR reads. Of 640,000 or so distinct CDR3 sequences listed, 14% to 15% are singletons. The CDR3 length is 14 residues. V was cut by 2 bases and J by 6 bases, with 14 bases left in between. Germline CDR1 is MNHEY and CDR2 is SVGAGI. The table lists this clonotype with many counts. The genes are TRBV6-5 and TRBJ2-7; TRBD1 might be the D (5 bases). The sample consisted of blood. The receptor comes from a woman aged 40 to 50 with Graves' ophthalmopathy. CDR3 amino acids: CASSYAVGVGEQYF. Here the CDR3 DNA reads TGTGCCAGCAGTTACGCTGTAGGGGTGGGCGAGCAGTACTTC.